The 3 T cell receptor beta chains below were found in one sample sequenced in a study of CD8+ T cells in alopecia areata. As to treatment: oral pan-JAK inhibitor, 5-10 mg twice daily. Extracted from the samples, RNA was reverse transcribed into cDNA to serve as the sequencing template. Data came from immunoSEQ multiplex PCR; TCRdb stores just in-frame clones and leaves some out. The data contain 150,000 to 200,000 clones, roughly 60% of them singletons. The sample in question was CD4+ T cells sorted from blood, obtained at week 24, from a patient treated with tofacitinib. Receptor source: a human donor with alopecia areata.

The V gene is TRBV30, the J gene TRBJ1-5, with D unresolved. Trimming removed 0 bases at V and 0 bases at J, with 0 bases between. The CDR3 runs to 12 residues. From germline, CDR1 is GTSNPN and CDR2 SVGIG (reference sequence). The CDR3: CAWSVSNQPQHF. In DNA, the CDR3 is TGTGCCTGGAGTGTTAGCAATCAGCCCCAGCATTTT.

This rearrangement joins TRBV5-1 to TRBJ2-5, with a weak D call TRBD2 (7 bases). Looked up from germline, CDR1 is SGHRS and CDR2 is YFSETQ. The CDR3 runs to 13 residues. V lost 6 bases, J lost 5 bases, and 14 bases lay in between. The CDR3 DNA is TGCGCCAGCAACGGGGGGCGCGGGGAGACCCAGTACTTC. Residues: CASNGGRGETQYF.

The CDR3 nucleotides are TGTGCCTGGAGTGCCTTGAACACCGGGGAGCTGTTTTTT. The encoded protein is CAWSALNTGELFF. The chain has TRBV30 and TRBJ2-2, with D unresolved. V was trimmed by 1 base and J by 1 base, leaving 4 bases between them. This CDR3 is built from 13 residues. Germline CDR1 is GTSNPN and CDR2 is SVGIG (reference sequence).